Below, one T cell receptor (beta chain) is given with its context. The data were obtained in a study of sequential checkpoint blockade in melanoma. Study overall: Arm A got nivolumab then ipilimumab; arm B the reverse, 1:1. Maintenance nivolumab came after either treatment sequence.

Method: immunoSEQ multiplex PCR; TCRdb's copy keeps in-frame clones and lacks some. This table holds fewer than 35,000 clones, roughly four fifths found once. The CDR3 has 14 amino acids. V was clipped by 5 bases and J by 4 bases; unmatched bases: 5. Germline V CDR1 and CDR2: SEHNR, FQNEAQ (reference sequence). The sample's treatment: randomized to nivolumab then ipilimumab (arm A) or the reverse (arm B). None of the patients previously received DNA-damaging chemotherapy. From thawed PBMCs, live CD3+CD8+ cells negative for CD19 and CD56 were sorted. The chain is built from TRBV7-9 and TRBJ2-7; 10 bases match TRBD1. The clonotype originates from a human donor with melanoma. The specimen comprised CD8+ T cells sorted from blood (inferred from file names), sampled from a patient given nivolumab and ipilimumab in sequence. CDR3 sequence reads: CASSPGQGLYEQYF. CDR3 nucleotides: TGTGCCAGCAGCCCGGGACAGGGGTTATACGAGCAGTACTTC.